This is a list of T cell receptor beta chains from one sample in a study of cytomegalovirus exposure and HLA in healthy donors. Libraries were prepared by immunoSEQ multiplex PCR; TCRdb keeps only in-frame clonotypes and omits some of them. The table has under 150,000 clones, approximately 78% seen once; the top ten hold roughly 4%. Source material: PBMCs. The receptors were gathered from a middle-aged woman in good health and CMV-seropositive. Each CDR3 is given with its conserved first and last residue. A D gene is named only where the DNA matches it firmly.

length: 13
J: TRBJ2-5
D: TRBD2
V: TRBV30
CDR3: CAWRLAGSETQYF

length: 17
J: TRBJ2-3
D: TRBD2
V: TRBV7-2
CDR3: CASSFPASGGSTDTQYF

length: 15
J: TRBJ1-5
D: TRBD1
V: TRBV6-1
CDR3: CASSEGQGGYQPQHF

length: 15
J: TRBJ1-1
D: .
V: TRBV19
CDR3: CASSIEGALNTEAFF

length: 14
J: TRBJ2-1
D: .
V: TRBV6-1
CDR3: CASNDVGGRNEQFF

length: 13
J: TRBJ2-2
D: .
V: TRBV11-3
CDR3: CASSEEDTGELFF

length: 15
J: TRBJ2-5
D: TRBD1
V: TRBV29-1
CDR3: CSVEDGQGNQETQYF

length: 13
J: TRBJ2-7
D: .
V: TRBV7-2
CDR3: CASSLRGTHEQYF

length: 14
J: TRBJ1-1
D: .
V: TRBV28
CDR3: CASCSLVRDTEAFF

length: 13
J: TRBJ2-7
D: .
V: TRBV7-2
CDR3: CASSFSSSYEQYF

length: 13
J: TRBJ1-1
D: .
V: TRBV7-2
CDR3: CASSGTAYTEAFF